This T cell receptor beta chain comes out of a study of T cell repertoires in cytomegalovirus infection. Across the whole study: CMV epitopes, recently identified HLA-C-restricted and well-studied HLA-B-restricted, were used. Public signatures in TCR beta pointed to CMV infection and matching HLA type. General study results and limits: Cumulative frequency of public TCR beta families picked out carriers of CMV plus the relevant HLA. Dominating the ex vivo response were HLA-C-restricted CMV-specific TCR beta clonotypes.

Regarding this clonotype: Its antigen is undetermined.

TCRdb redid the calling of the reads with MiXCR, one entry per CDR3 protein. Of around 200,000 distinct CDR3 sequences listed, about 38% were seen once; the top ten hold 59%. Sequences were derived from CD8+ T cells from cultured PBMCs, sampled from culture after CMV antigen stimulation. The sequence was obtained from a human donor in good health (CMV status not recorded). Some clones in this sample may be carry-over from other donors' samples.

CDR3: CASSFSGPDTQYF. The CDR3 nucleotides read TGTGCCAGCAGTTTTTCGGGTCCAGATACGCAGTATTTT. The chain links TRBV27 to TRBJ2-3; the D is unclear. V was cut by 3 bases and J by 4 bases, with 8 bases left in between. There are 13 residues in the CDR3. Germline-derived CDR1 and CDR2 are MNHEY and SMNVEV (reference sequence).